Below, 21 T cell receptor beta chains from the same sample are listed, as sequenced in a study of shared clonotypes between healthy human individuals. Generated by immunoSEQ multiplex PCR, the TCRdb table keeps only in-frame clones and is missing some. The table shows about 1.5 million clones, with roughly 98% occurring only once. Sequencing used naive CD4+ T cells sorted from blood. The sample's subset: CD45RA+ positively selected. All receptors derive from a man aged 25 to 40 in good health.

This rearrangement joins TRBV5-4 to TRBJ2-5; D not resolved. The CDR3 is 13 residues long. CDR1 and CDR2 from the germline V gene are SGHNT and YYREEE (reference sequence). V was pared by 4 bases and J by 2 bases, with 9 bases between. The CDR3: CASSASVQETQYF. The CDR3 bases are TGTGCCAGCAGCGCCAGTGTTCAAGAGACCCAGTACTTC.

The CDR3 spells CASSLVRTLNTEAFF. The CDR3 DNA sequence: TGTGCCAGCAGTTTGGTGCGGACGTTGAACACTGAAGCTTTCTTT. The chain links TRBV28 to TRBJ1-1; D is uncertain. Germline CDR1 MDHEN, CDR2 SYDVKM. Trimming shortened V by 3 bases and J by 0 bases, and 11 bases separated the two germline ends. The CDR3 extends over 15 amino acids.

The CDR3 DNA reads as TGCAGCGTTGAAATGACAGGCAAAAACATTCAGTACTTC. Amino acid sequence: CSVEMTGKNIQYF. The chain is built from TRBV29-1 and TRBJ2-4; possible D gene TRBD1, 6 bases. This CDR3 has 13 residues. Germline CDR1 reads SQVTM; CDR2 reads ANQGSEA. V lost 2 bases and J lost 3, with 8 bases in between.

This chain connects TRBV7-6 to TRBJ2-6; TRBD1 is a possible D gene (5 bases). This CDR3 comprises 15 residues. Per germline, CDR1 SGHVS and CDR2 FNYEAQ. The V end was cut by 5 bases, the J end by 1 base, with 9 bases between. The DNA for the CDR3 is TGTGCCAGCAGCGTTACAGGTTCTGGGGCCAACGTCCTGACTTTC. It codes for CASSVTGSGANVLTF.

The chain's CDR3 is CASSLAMGSDTQYF. The CDR3 DNA follows: TGCGCCAGCAGCTTGGCTATGGGTTCAGATACGCAGTATTTT. This chain joins TRBV5-1 and TRBJ2-3, with no clear D. Germline CDR1 and CDR2: SGHRS and YFSETQ. Trimming took 0 bases from V and 4 from J, leaving 9 bases between them. The CDR3 spans 14 residues. The full variable domain, with the rest looked up from reference TRBV5-1 and TRBJ2-3, is KAGVTQTPRYLIKTRGQQVTLSCSPISGHRSVSWYQQTPGQGLQFLFEYFSETQRNKGNFPGRFSGRQFSNSRSEMNVSTLELGDSALYLCASSLAMGSDTQYFGPGTRLTVL.

The rearrangement links TRBV15 to TRBJ2-7; D is unclear. The CDR3 spans 13 residues. Germline-derived CDR1 and CDR2 are LNHNV and YYDKDF (reference sequence). V was clipped by 8 bases and J by 3 bases, with 14 bases between them. The CDR3 is CATRSVGDYEQYF. DNA for the CDR3: TGTGCCACCCGATCTGTAGGTGACTACGAGCAGTACTTC.

The chain joins TRBV4-1 to TRBJ2-7, with 7 bases fitting TRBD2. Germline trimming cut 1 base from V and 9 bases from J; bases unmatched to any gene: 24. The germline CDR1 and CDR2 sequences are MGHRA and YSYEKL. The CDR3 loop spans 19 amino acids. CDR3 region: CASSQVILAAELPLRGQYF. The CDR3 DNA reads TGCGCCAGCAGCCAAGTGATCCTAGCGGCCGAATTACCACTACGAGGGCAGTACTTC.

V gene TRBV5-8 combines with J gene TRBJ2-3; 7 bases are shared with TRBD1. CDR1 SGHTS and CDR2 YDEGEE come from the germline V gene. The CDR3 is 15 residues long. After removal of 1 base from V and 2 bases from J, the junction contained 4 bases not matched to a gene. The CDR3, as DNA: TGTGCCAGCAGCTTGTGGGGACAGACCACAGATACGCAGTATTTT. Translating gives CASSLWGQTTDTQYF.

This chain joins TRBV7-2 and TRBJ2-7; 14 bases match TRBD2. J was trimmed by 6 bases and V by 3 bases; bases with no gene match: 7. This CDR3 contains 16 residues. Germline V gene sequence: CDR1 SGHTA, CDR2 FQGNSA. CDR3 residues: CASSFTGTSGRSEQYF. The CDR3 DNA is TGTGCCAGCAGCTTTACGGGGACTAGCGGGAGATCCGAGCAGTACTTC.

The chain combines TRBV18 with TRBJ2-1; 16 bases agree with TRBD2. The germline gives CDR1 KGHSH, CDR2 LQKENI. The CDR3 sequence is 20 residues long. The ends lost 1 base at V and 2 bases at J; junction bases unmatched: 8. CDR3 nucleotide sequence: TGTGCCAGCTCACCACTTTTCGGGACTAGCGGGAGGGGCCCCTACAATGAGCAGTTCTTC. Translated: CASSPLFGTSGRGPYNEQFF.

V and J are TRBV30 and TRBJ1-2, with 10 positions matching TRBD1. Germline assignment: CDR1 GTSNPN and CDR2 SVGIG (reference sequence). This CDR3 is 15 amino acids long. V was clipped by 4 bases and J by 1 base; unmatched bases: 6. The CDR3: CAWTRDRGGNYGYTF. CDR3 in DNA: TGTGCCTGGACCCGGGACAGGGGAGGTAACTATGGCTACACCTTC.

The J gene is TRBJ2-7, the V gene TRBV7-2, with D tentatively TRBD1 (6 bases). This CDR3 region has 15 residues. Trimming cost V 5 bases and J 4 bases, with 18 bases left between them. CDR1 is SGHTA, CDR2 FQGNSA, per germline. CDR3 in DNA: TGTGCCAGCAGCCTTCCCCAGGGGACCCTATACGAGCAGTACTTC. Translation: CASSLPQGTLYEQYF.

V and J are TRBV6-1 and TRBJ1-2; D ambiguous. Trimming took 7 bases from V and 8 from J, leaving 17 bases between them. The CDR3 runs 13 residues. CDR1 is MNHNS and CDR2 is SASEGT in the germline V gene. The CDR3 loop reads CASTAYGLRGYTF. The CDR3 nucleotides read TGTGCCAGCACTGCTTATGGATTGAGGGGCTACACCTTC.

The V gene is TRBV5-4, the J gene TRBJ2-7, with no clear D. The CDR3 is 15 residues long. From germline, CDR1 is SGHNT and CDR2 YYREEE (reference sequence). The V and J ends lost 0 bases and 4 bases respectively, with 14 bases between them. The CDR3 sequence: CASSLAAGHLYEQYF. Here the CDR3 DNA reads TGTGCCAGCAGCTTGGCGGCCGGGCATCTTTACGAGCAGTACTTC. Supplemented by reference TRBV5-4 and TRBJ2-7, the full variable domain reads ETGVTQSPTHLIKTRGQQVTLRCSSQSGHNTVSWYQQALGQGPQFIFQYYREEENGRGNFPPRFSGLQFPNYSSELNVNALELDDSALYLCASSLAAGHLYEQYFGPGTRLTVT.

V is TRBV7-9 and J is TRBJ1-2, with D unresolved. V lost 1 base to trimming and J lost 3 bases, with 9 bases between them. The CDR3 loop spans 14 amino acids. The germline V gene encodes CDR1 SEHNR and CDR2 FQNEAQ (reference sequence). The CDR3 protein is CASSLVQPYYGYTF. For the CDR3, the DNA is TGTGCCAGCAGCTTAGTCCAGCCCTACTATGGCTACACCTTC.

This chain uses TRBV10-3 with TRBJ2-7; 8 nucleotides match TRBD1. The trim removed 10 bases at V and 0 bases at J, leaving 8 bases unmatched. CDR3 length equals 14 residues. CDR1 and CDR2 (germline): ENHRY, SYGVKD. CDR3 sequence (DNA): TGTGCCACCCGGACAGGGCCTCTCTCCTACGAGCAGTACTTC. This sequence encodes CATRTGPLSYEQYF.

This clone showed up just once. V and J are TRBV28 and TRBJ1-3, with 9 bases aligning to TRBD1. The germline V gene has CDR1 MDHEN and CDR2 SYDVKM. J gave up 2 bases and V 7 bases, and 3 bases lay outside the gene matches. This CDR3 contains 14 residues. CDR3 loop: CASNRQGAGNTIYF. CDR3 DNA: TGTGCCAGCAACCGACAGGGGGCTGGAAACACCATATATTTT.

The chain has TRBV18 and TRBJ2-1, with TRBD2 matching over 10 bases. Losses at the gene ends were 1 base for V and 8 bases for J; bases not matched to a gene: 8. This CDR3 is built from 16 residues. Germline CDR1 is KGHSH and CDR2 is LQKENI. For the CDR3, the DNA is TGTGCCAGCTCACCACGGAGCGGGAGGGCCTTATATGAGCAGTTCTTC. This encodes CASSPRSGRALYEQFF.

J is TRBJ2-1 and V is TRBV9; TRBD2 matches at 12 bases. The junction had 12 bases not matched to a gene; V was cut back by 3 bases and J by 8 bases. Germline V gene data show CDR1 as SGDLS and CDR2 as YYNGEE. The CDR3 has 17 amino acids. CDR3: CASSGGLRSSGRDEQFF. The DNA of the CDR3 is TGTGCCAGCAGCGGAGGGTTAAGGTCTAGCGGGAGGGATGAGCAGTTCTTC. Variable domain in full (rest from reference TRBV9 and TRBJ2-1): DSGVTQTPKHLITATGQRVTLRCSPRSGDLSVYWYQQSLDQGLQFLIQYYNGEERAKGNILERFSAQQFPDLHSELNLSSLELGDSALYFCASSGGLRSSGRDEQFFGPGTRLTVL.

The V and J genes are TRBV14 and TRBJ1-1; D remains unclear. The CDR3 covers 15 residues. Germline V lookup: CDR1 SGHDN, CDR2 FVKESK. The V end was cut by 1 base, the J end by 5 bases, with 14 bases between. Here the CDR3 reads CASSQGIGRATEAFF. The CDR3 nucleotides are TGTGCCAGCAGCCAAGGCATAGGGAGGGCGACTGAAGCTTTCTTT.

V usage is TRBV2 and J usage is TRBJ2-2; maybe TRBD1 (6 bases). V dropped 4 bases and J dropped 5 bases, with 17 bases sitting between them. The CDR3 extends over 16 amino acids. CDR1 SNHLY and CDR2 FYNNEI come from the germline V gene. The CDR3 DNA is TGTGCCAGCAGTGGGCAGACAGGCCTAAAAACCGGGGAGCTGTTTTTT. This translates into CASSGQTGLKTGELFF.